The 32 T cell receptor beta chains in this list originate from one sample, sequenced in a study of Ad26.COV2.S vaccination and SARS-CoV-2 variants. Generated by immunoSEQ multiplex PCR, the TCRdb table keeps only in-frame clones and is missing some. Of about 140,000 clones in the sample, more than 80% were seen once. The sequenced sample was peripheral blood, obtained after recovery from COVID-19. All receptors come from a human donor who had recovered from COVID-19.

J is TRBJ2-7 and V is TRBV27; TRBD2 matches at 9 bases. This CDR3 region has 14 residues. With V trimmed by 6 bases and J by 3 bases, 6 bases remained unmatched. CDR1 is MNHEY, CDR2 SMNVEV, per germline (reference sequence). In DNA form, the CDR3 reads TGTGCCAGCAGCCAGGGACTAGCCTTCTACGAGCAGTACTTC. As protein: CASSQGLAFYEQYF.

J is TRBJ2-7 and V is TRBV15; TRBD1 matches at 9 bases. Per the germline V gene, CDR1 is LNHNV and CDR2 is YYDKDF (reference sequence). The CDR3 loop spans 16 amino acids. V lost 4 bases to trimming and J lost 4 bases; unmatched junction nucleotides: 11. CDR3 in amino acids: CATSTKSGQGIYEQYF. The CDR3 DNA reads TGTGCCACCAGCACGAAGTCGGGACAGGGTATTTACGAGCAGTACTTC.

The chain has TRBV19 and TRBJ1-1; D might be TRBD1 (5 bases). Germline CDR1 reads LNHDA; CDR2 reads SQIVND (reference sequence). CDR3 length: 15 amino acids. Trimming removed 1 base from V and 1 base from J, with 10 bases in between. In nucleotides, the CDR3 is TGTGCCAGTAGTATAGGGGGGGTTGGGAACACTGAAGCTTTCTTT. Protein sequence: CASSIGGVGNTEAFF.

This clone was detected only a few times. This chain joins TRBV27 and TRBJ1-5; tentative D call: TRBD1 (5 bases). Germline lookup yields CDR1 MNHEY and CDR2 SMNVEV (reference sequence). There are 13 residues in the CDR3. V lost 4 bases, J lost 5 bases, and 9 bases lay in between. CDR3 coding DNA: TGTGCCAGCAGTTATGCAGGGCATCAGCCCCAGCATTTT. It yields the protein CASSYAGHQPQHF.

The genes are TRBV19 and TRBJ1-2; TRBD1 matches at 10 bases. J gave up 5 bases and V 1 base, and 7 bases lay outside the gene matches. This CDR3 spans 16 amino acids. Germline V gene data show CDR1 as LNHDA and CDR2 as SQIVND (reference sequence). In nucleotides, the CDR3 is TGTGCCAGTAGTATAGCCCCGGGACAGGGGTTGTATGGCTACACCTTC. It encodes CASSIAPGQGLYGYTF.

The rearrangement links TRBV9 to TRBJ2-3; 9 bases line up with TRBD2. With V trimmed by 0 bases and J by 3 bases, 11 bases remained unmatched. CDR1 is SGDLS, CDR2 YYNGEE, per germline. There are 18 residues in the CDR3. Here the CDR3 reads CASSVEGSGGLTTDTQYF. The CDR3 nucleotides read TGTGCCAGCAGCGTAGAGGGTAGCGGGGGACTAACTACAGATACGCAGTATTTT.

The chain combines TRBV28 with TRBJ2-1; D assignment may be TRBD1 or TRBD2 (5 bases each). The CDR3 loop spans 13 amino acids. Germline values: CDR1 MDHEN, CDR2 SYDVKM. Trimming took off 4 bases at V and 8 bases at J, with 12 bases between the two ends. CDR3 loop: CASSSSGTHEQFF. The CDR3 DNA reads TGTGCCAGCAGTTCCTCAGGGACCCATGAGCAGTTCTTC.

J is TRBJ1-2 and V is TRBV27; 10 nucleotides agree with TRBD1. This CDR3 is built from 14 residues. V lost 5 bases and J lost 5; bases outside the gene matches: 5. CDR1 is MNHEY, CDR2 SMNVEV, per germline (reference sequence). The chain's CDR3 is CASSPGQGRYGYTF. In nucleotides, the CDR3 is TGTGCCAGCAGTCCGGGACAGGGGAGGTATGGCTACACCTTC.

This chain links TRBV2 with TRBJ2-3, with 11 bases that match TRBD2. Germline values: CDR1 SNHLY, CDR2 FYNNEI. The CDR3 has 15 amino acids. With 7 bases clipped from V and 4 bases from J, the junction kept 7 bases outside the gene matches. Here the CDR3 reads CASNKGTSGSDTQYF. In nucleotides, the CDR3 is TGTGCCAGCAACAAGGGGACTAGCGGTTCAGATACGCAGTATTTT.

CDR3 loop: CSVEDEVRELAPYDEQFF. The DNA for the CDR3 is TGCAGCGTTGAAGATGAGGTAAGGGAACTAGCACCGTACGATGAGCAGTTCTTC. V is TRBV29-1 and J is TRBJ2-1, with a possible D match to TRBD2 (6 bases). Trimming left V 0 bases short and J 8 bases short, with 26 bases between. Germline assignment: CDR1 SQVTM and CDR2 ANQGSEA. The length of the CDR3 is 18 residues.

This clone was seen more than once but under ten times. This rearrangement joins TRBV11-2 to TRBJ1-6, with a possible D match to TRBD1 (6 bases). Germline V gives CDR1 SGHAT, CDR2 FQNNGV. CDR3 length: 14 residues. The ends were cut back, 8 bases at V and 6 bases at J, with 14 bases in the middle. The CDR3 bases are TGTGCCAGCGGGGTTACAGGGTCTAATTCACCCCTCCACTTT. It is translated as CASGVTGSNSPLHF.

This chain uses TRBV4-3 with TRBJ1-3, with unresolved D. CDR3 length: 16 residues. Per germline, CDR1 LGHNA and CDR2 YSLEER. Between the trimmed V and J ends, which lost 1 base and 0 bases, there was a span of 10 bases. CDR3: CASSQGVSYSGNTIYF. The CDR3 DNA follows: TGCGCCAGCAGCCAAGGAGTGTCCTACTCTGGAAACACCATATATTTT.

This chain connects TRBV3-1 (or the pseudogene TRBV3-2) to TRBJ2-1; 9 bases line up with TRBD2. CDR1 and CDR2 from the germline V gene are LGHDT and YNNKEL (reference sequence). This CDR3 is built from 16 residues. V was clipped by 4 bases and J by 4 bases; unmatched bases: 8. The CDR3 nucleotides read TGTGCCAGCAGCCCTGAGAGCGGGGGGTCATACAATGAGCAGTTCTTC. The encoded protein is CASSPESGGSYNEQFF.

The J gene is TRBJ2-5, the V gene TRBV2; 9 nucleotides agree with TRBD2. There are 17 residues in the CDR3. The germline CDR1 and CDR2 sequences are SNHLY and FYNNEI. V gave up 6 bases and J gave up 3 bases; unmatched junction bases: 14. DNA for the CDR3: TGTGCCAGCAGGCAAAGTGGTAGCGGGGGTCCGAAAGAGACCCAGTACTTC. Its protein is CASRQSGSGGPKETQYF.

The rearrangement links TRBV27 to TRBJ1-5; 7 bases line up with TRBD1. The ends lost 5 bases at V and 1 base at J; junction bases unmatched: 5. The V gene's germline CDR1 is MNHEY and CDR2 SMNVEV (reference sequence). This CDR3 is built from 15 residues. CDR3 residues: CASSLSGGSNQPQHF. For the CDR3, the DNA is TGTGCCAGCAGTCTTTCAGGGGGGAGCAATCAGCCCCAGCATTTT.

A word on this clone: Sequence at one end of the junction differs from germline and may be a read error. In DNA form, the CDR3 reads TGTGCCAGCAGCTTGGATAACTCACCCCTCCACTTT. This codes for CASSLDNSPLHF. The chain links TRBV5-4 to TRBJ1-6; D gene unclear. The CDR3 runs to 12 residues. Germline-derived CDR1 and CDR2 are SGHNT and YYREEE (reference sequence).

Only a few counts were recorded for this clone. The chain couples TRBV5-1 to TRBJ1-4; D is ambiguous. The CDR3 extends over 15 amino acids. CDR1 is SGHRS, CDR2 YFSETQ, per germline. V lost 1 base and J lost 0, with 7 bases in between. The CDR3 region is CASSLTDPTNEKLFF. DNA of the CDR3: TGCGCCAGCAGCTTGACCGATCCAACTAATGAAAAACTGTTTTTT. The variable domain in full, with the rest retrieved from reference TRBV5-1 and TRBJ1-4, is KAGVTQTPRYLIKTRGQQVTLSCSPISGHRSVSWYQQTPGQGLQFLFEYFSETQRNKGNFPGRFSGRQFSNSRSEMNVSTLELGDSALYLCASSLTDPTNEKLFFGSGTQLSVL.

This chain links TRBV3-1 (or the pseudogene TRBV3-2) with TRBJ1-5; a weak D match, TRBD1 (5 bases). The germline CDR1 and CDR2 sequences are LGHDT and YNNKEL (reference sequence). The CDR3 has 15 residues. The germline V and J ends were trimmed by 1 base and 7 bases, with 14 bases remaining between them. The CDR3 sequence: CASSQGGTGGQPQHF. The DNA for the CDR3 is TGTGCCAGCAGCCAAGGGGGCACGGGCGGCCAGCCCCAGCATTTT.

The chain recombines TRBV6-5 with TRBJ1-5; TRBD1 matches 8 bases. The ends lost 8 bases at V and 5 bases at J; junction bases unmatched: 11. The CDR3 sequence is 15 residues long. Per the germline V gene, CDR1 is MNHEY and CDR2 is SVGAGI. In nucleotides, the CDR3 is TGTGCCAGCGGCCAAACAGGACAGGGCTATCAGCCCCAGCATTTT. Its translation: CASGQTGQGYQPQHF.

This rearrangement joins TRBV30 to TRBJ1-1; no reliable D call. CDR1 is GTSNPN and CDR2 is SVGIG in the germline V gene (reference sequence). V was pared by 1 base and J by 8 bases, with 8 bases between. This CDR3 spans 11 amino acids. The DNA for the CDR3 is TGTGCCTGGAGTGAGTCAGCAGAAGCTTTCTTT. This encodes CAWSESAEAFF.

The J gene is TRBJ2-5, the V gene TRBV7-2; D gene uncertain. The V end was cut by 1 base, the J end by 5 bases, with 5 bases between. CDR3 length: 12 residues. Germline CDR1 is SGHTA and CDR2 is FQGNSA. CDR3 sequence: CASSLERETQYF. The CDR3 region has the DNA TGTGCCAGCAGCTTAGAACGCGAGACCCAGTACTTC.

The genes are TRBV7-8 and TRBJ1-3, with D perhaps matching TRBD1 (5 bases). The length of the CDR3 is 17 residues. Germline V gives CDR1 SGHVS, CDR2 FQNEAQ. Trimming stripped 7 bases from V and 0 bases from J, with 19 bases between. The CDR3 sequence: CASTNQGSRISGNTIYF. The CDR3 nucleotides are TGTGCCAGCACCAATCAGGGTTCCCGCATCTCTGGAAACACCATATATTTT.

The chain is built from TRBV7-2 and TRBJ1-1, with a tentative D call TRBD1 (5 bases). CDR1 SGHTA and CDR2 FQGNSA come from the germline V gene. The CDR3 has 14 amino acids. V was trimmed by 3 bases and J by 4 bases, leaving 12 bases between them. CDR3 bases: TGTGCCAGCAGCTTCTGGGGCAGCCCCACTGAAGCTTTCTTT. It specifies CASSFWGSPTEAFF.

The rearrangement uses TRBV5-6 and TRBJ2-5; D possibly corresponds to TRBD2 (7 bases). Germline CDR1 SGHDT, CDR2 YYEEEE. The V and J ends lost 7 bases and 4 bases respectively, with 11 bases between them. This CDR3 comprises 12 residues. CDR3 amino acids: CASGGASETQYF. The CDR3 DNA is TGTGCCAGCGGGGGGGCCTCAGAGACCCAGTACTTC.

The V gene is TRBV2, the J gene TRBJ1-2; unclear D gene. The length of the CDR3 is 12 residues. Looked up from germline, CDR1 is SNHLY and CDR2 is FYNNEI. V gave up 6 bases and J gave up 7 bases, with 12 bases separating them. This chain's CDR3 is CASSSLGPGYTF. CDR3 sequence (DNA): TGTGCCAGCAGCTCCCTAGGGCCTGGCTACACCTTC.

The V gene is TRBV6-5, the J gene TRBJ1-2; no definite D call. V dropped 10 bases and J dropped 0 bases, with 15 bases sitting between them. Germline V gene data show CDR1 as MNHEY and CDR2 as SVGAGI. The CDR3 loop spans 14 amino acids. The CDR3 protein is CAIPADGANYGYTF. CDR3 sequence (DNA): TGTGCCATCCCTGCAGACGGGGCTAACTATGGCTACACCTTC.

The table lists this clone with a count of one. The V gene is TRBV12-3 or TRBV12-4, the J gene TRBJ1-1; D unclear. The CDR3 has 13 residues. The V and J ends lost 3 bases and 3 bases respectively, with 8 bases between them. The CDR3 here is CASSFWHDTEAFF. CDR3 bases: TGTGCCAGCAGTTTTTGGCATGACACTGAAGCTTTCTTT.

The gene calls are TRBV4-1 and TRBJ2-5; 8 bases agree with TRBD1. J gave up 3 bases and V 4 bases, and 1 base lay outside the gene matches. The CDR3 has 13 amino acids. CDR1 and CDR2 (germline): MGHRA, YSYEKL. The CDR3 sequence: CASSRTGKETQYF. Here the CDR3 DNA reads TGCGCCAGCAGCCGGACAGGGAAAGAGACCCAGTACTTC.

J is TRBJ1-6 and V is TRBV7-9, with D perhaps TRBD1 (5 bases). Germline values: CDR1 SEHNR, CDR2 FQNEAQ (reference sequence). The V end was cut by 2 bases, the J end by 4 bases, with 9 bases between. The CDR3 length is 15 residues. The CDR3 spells CASSLNRQYNSPLHF. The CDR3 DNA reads TGTGCCAGCAGCTTAAACCGACAGTATAATTCACCCCTCCACTTT.

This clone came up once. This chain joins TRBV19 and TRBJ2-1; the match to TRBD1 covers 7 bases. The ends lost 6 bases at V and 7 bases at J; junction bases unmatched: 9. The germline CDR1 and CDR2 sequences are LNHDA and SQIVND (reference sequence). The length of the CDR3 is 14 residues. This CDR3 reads CASSLWDSENEQFF. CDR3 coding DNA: TGTGCCAGTAGCCTGTGGGACAGTGAAAATGAGCAGTTCTTC.

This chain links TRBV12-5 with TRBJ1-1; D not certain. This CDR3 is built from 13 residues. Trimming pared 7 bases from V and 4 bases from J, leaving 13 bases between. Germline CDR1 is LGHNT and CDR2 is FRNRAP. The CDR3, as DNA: TGTGCTAGTGAGTACAGCGCAACCACTGAAGCTTTCTTT. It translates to CASEYSATTEAFF.

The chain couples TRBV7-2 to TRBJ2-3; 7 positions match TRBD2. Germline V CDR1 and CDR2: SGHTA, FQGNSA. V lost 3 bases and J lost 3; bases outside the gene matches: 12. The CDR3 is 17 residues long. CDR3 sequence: CASSFSGGGRRTDTQYF. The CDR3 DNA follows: TGTGCCAGCAGCTTTTCGGGGGGAGGGAGGCGTACAGATACGCAGTATTTT.